A selection of T cell receptor beta chains follows, all from one sample in a study of cytomegalovirus exposure and HLA in healthy donors. The data were produced by immunoSEQ multiplex PCR, yet TCRdb's version contains in-frame clones alone and is incomplete. The data show under 110,000 clones, 65% to 80% seen once. Sequenced: PBMCs. The origin of the receptors is a man aged 50 to 59 in good health and CMV-seronegative. Each CDR3 is given without its conserved first and last residue. Each record gives: CDR3 protein, J gene, D gene, V gene, CDR3 length. D genes are given only for firm matches.

CDR3 protein: ASSLRTGRAF; J gene: TRBJ1-1; D gene: TRBD1; V gene: TRBV5-8; CDR3 length: 10
CDR3 protein: ASSLGQASGANVLT; J gene: TRBJ2-6; D gene: .; V gene: TRBV5-1; CDR3 length: 14
CDR3 protein: ASSLGGGQPQH; J gene: TRBJ1-5; D gene: .; V gene: TRBV5-1; CDR3 length: 11
CDR3 protein: ASSLPTGMFGAKNIQY; J gene: TRBJ2-4; D gene: .; V gene: TRBV7-2; CDR3 length: 16
CDR3 protein: ASSQVASGGLTYEQY; J gene: .; D gene: TRBD2; V gene: TRBV4-1; CDR3 length: 15
CDR3 protein: ASSLGQGTSNQPQH; J gene: TRBJ1-5; D gene: .; V gene: TRBV7-3; CDR3 length: 14
CDR3 protein: ARWDSLNEKLF; J gene: TRBJ1-4; D gene: .; V gene: TRBV21-1; CDR3 length: 11
CDR3 protein: ASSYSLNYGEQY; J gene: TRBJ2-7; D gene: .; V gene: TRBV6-5; CDR3 length: 12
CDR3 protein: ASSLSFAQAAQGGYT; J gene: TRBJ1-2; D gene: .; V gene: TRBV7-2; CDR3 length: 15
CDR3 protein: ATSRDPSGYNEQF; J gene: TRBJ2-1; D gene: TRBD2; V gene: TRBV15; CDR3 length: 13
CDR3 protein: ASSQSGTGRHEQY; J gene: TRBJ2-7; D gene: TRBD1; V gene: TRBV4-3; CDR3 length: 13
CDR3 protein: ASSYPGGTQY; J gene: TRBJ2-3; D gene: .; V gene: TRBV7-8; CDR3 length: 10
CDR3 protein: ASSLPRGGTEAF; J gene: TRBJ1-1; D gene: .; V gene: TRBV28; CDR3 length: 12
CDR3 protein: ASSPADNYGYT; J gene: TRBJ1-2; D gene: .; V gene: TRBV9; CDR3 length: 11
CDR3 protein: ASSLGNRESEQY; J gene: .; D gene: .; V gene: TRBV5-4; CDR3 length: 12
CDR3 protein: ASITSGGGRETQY; J gene: TRBJ2-5; D gene: TRBD2; V gene: TRBV6-6; CDR3 length: 13
CDR3 protein: ASSQGTSGRTDTQY; J gene: TRBJ2-3; D gene: TRBD2; V gene: TRBV11-3; CDR3 length: 14
CDR3 protein: ASSMGWDIGSPLH; J gene: TRBJ1-6; D gene: .; V gene: TRBV19; CDR3 length: 13
CDR3 protein: AIGDASGEGNEQF; J gene: TRBJ2-1; D gene: TRBD2; V gene: TRBV10-3; CDR3 length: 13
CDR3 protein: ASSPGQGHNSPLH; J gene: TRBJ1-6; D gene: .; V gene: TRBV13; CDR3 length: 13
CDR3 protein: ASSYSIQGSYGYT; J gene: TRBJ1-2; D gene: TRBD1; V gene: TRBV7-2; CDR3 length: 13
CDR3 protein: ASSLQGAGETQY; J gene: TRBJ2-5; D gene: TRBD1; V gene: TRBV5-1; CDR3 length: 12
CDR3 protein: ASSPQLAQY; J gene: TRBJ2-5; D gene: .; V gene: TRBV7-9; CDR3 length: 9
CDR3 protein: ATSRGAIAGVAETQY; J gene: TRBJ2-5; D gene: .; V gene: TRBV15; CDR3 length: 15
CDR3 protein: ASSQDRVSGNRKDNEQF; J gene: TRBJ2-1; D gene: TRBD2; V gene: TRBV4-1; CDR3 length: 17
CDR3 protein: ASSFGAGAPGSYNEQF; J gene: TRBJ2-1; D gene: .; V gene: TRBV5-1; CDR3 length: 16
CDR3 protein: AWSVWYGETQY; J gene: TRBJ2-5; D gene: .; V gene: TRBV30; CDR3 length: 11
CDR3 protein: AISGGGIEQF; J gene: TRBJ2-1; D gene: TRBD2; V gene: TRBV10-3; CDR3 length: 10
CDR3 protein: ASSVRTVETQY; J gene: TRBJ2-5; D gene: .; V gene: TRBV6-1; CDR3 length: 11
CDR3 protein: ASSLERRFEAF; J gene: TRBJ1-1; D gene: .; V gene: TRBV28; CDR3 length: 11
CDR3 protein: ASSLKGLGSVSSYNEQF; J gene: TRBJ2-1; D gene: TRBD2; V gene: TRBV5-1; CDR3 length: 17
CDR3 protein: ASSIGRRGGYT; J gene: TRBJ1-2; D gene: .; V gene: TRBV19; CDR3 length: 11
CDR3 protein: ASSAGARETQY; J gene: TRBJ2-5; D gene: .; V gene: TRBV28; CDR3 length: 11
CDR3 protein: ASIAGGDTGELF; J gene: TRBJ2-2; D gene: TRBD2; V gene: TRBV28; CDR3 length: 12
CDR3 protein: ASSYSEQGQPQH; J gene: TRBJ1-5; D gene: .; V gene: TRBV10-3; CDR3 length: 12
CDR3 protein: ASSSQTVSHT; J gene: TRBJ1-2; D gene: .; V gene: TRBV28; CDR3 length: 10
CDR3 protein: ASSGAARSEAF; J gene: TRBJ1-1; D gene: .; V gene: TRBV11-2; CDR3 length: 11
CDR3 protein: ASGDTPEKLF; J gene: TRBJ1-4; D gene: .; V gene: TRBV6-5; CDR3 length: 10
CDR3 protein: ASSLAQGSVGQY; J gene: TRBJ2-7; D gene: .; V gene: TRBV7-2; CDR3 length: 12
CDR3 protein: ASSQYPPGQGLSSTEAF; J gene: TRBJ1-1; D gene: TRBD1; V gene: TRBV4-1; CDR3 length: 17
CDR3 protein: ASSYEGEQY; J gene: TRBJ2-7; D gene: .; V gene: TRBV6-5; CDR3 length: 9
CDR3 protein: ASSRTRVGHEQY; J gene: TRBJ2-7; D gene: TRBD2; V gene: TRBV7-8; CDR3 length: 12
CDR3 protein: ASREGTGRNTIY; J gene: TRBJ1-3; D gene: TRBD1; V gene: TRBV6-1; CDR3 length: 12
CDR3 protein: ASSQSTGGTYEQY; J gene: TRBJ2-7; D gene: TRBD1; V gene: TRBV5-1; CDR3 length: 13
CDR3 protein: ASSFRTGDTEAF; J gene: TRBJ1-1; D gene: TRBD1; V gene: TRBV7-2; CDR3 length: 12
CDR3 protein: ASSIDRGLEEQF; J gene: TRBJ2-1; D gene: .; V gene: TRBV19; CDR3 length: 12
CDR3 protein: ASTRQEAGYGYT; J gene: TRBJ1-2; D gene: .; V gene: TRBV6-1; CDR3 length: 12
CDR3 protein: ASSSRTGFDEQF; J gene: TRBJ2-1; D gene: TRBD1; V gene: TRBV5-6; CDR3 length: 12
CDR3 protein: ASSVLLAGNEQF; J gene: TRBJ2-1; D gene: TRBD2; V gene: TRBV9; CDR3 length: 12
CDR3 protein: ASSQGLAGSYEQY; J gene: TRBJ2-7; D gene: TRBD2; V gene: TRBV4-2; CDR3 length: 13
CDR3 protein: ASSHRAGTGYYNEQF; J gene: TRBJ2-1; D gene: TRBD1; V gene: TRBV4-1; CDR3 length: 15
CDR3 protein: ASSISRKGGEQF; J gene: TRBJ2-1; D gene: .; V gene: TRBV19; CDR3 length: 12
CDR3 protein: ASSEQGATNEKLF; J gene: TRBJ1-4; D gene: TRBD1; V gene: TRBV6-1; CDR3 length: 13